Shown below are 17 T cell receptor beta chains from a single sample sequenced in a study of graft-versus-host responses after intestinal transplantation. This table comes from immunoSEQ multiplex PCR, and its TCRdb copy is limited to in-frame clones, with some not included. In the table there are tens of thousands of clones, around 93% of which are singletons. Their antigens are not known. The sample was unstimulated CD4+ T cells sorted from spleen or lymph node cells, taken before transplant. The receptors derive from a human donor who was the organ donor for an intestinal transplant.

The CDR3 DNA sequence: TGTGCTAGTGGTTTGGTACGAAAGGACACCTACGACCTTACAGATACGCAGTATTTT. This sequence encodes CASGLVRKDTYDLTDTQYF. The chain has TRBV12-5 and TRBJ2-3; TRBD1 is a possible D gene (5 bases). The V end was cut by 0 bases, the J end by 3 bases, with 22 bases between. This CDR3 comprises 19 residues. Germline loops: CDR1 LGHNT, CDR2 FRNRAP.

The chain recombines TRBV10-3 with TRBJ2-7; TRBD1 or TRBD2 may be the D gene (5 bases each). The CDR3 length is 14 residues. V dropped 6 bases and J dropped 3 bases, with 15 bases sitting between them. CDR1 is ENHRY, CDR2 SYGVKD, per germline. DNA of the CDR3: TGTGCCATCAGCGACCGGGACGGACACTACGAGCAGTACTTC. It yields the protein CAISDRDGHYEQYF.

V is TRBV2 and J is TRBJ2-5, with a weak D call TRBD2 (6 bases). The J call may be incorrect, as the DNA end agrees better with TRBJ2-7. Germline CDR1 reads SNHLY; CDR2 reads FYNNEI. The CDR3 contains 15 residues. CDR3 region: CASSAVEGSSYEQYF. The CDR3 DNA reads TGTGCCAGCAGTGCCGTGGAGGGGAGCTCCTACGAGCAGTACTTC.

CDR3 coding DNA: TGTGCCAGCAGTTACTCGACAGCGGGGGGAGTTGGGCAGTTCTTC. Amino acids: CASSYSTAGGVGQFF. The chain couples TRBV6-5 to TRBJ2-1, with 9 nucleotides matching TRBD2. CDR1 is MNHEY and CDR2 is SVGAGI in the germline V gene. Unmatched junction bases numbered 9, after V lost 0 bases and J lost 12 bases. The CDR3 covers 15 residues.

The CDR3 loop is CASSYLPGRYNSPLHF. CDR3 DNA: TGTGCCAGCAGCTACCTTCCGGGACGGTATAATTCACCCCTCCACTTT. The gene calls are TRBV7-2 and TRBJ1-6; TRBD1 might be the D (5 bases). CDR3 size: 16 residues. The germline V gene has CDR1 SGHTA and CDR2 FQGNSA. V lost 4 bases and J 4 bases, leaving 14 bases between the germline ends. The full variable domain, in which reference TRBV7-2 and TRBJ1-6 provide the parts outside the CDR3, is GAGVSQSPSNKVTEKGKDVELRCDPISGHTALYWYRQSLGQGLEFLIYFQGNSAPDKSGLPSDRFSAERTGGSVSTLTIQRTQQEDSAVYLCASSYLPGRYNSPLHFGNGTRLTVT.

V is TRBV11-3 and J is TRBJ2-3; D unresolved. Germline V gene sequence: CDR1 SGHNT, CDR2 YENEEA. The CDR3 is made up of 12 amino acids. Trimming removed 0 bases at V and 5 bases at J, with 3 bases between. The CDR3 region has the DNA TGTGCCAGCAGCTTAGATGGAGATACGCAGTATTTT. Protein sequence: CASSLDGDTQYF.

The chain employs TRBV7-2 and TRBJ2-7; 9 nucleotides agree with TRBD2. Germline lookup yields CDR1 SGHTA and CDR2 FQGNSA. This CDR3 has 16 amino acids. After removal of 2 bases from V and 0 bases from J, the junction contained 5 bases not matched to a gene. CDR3 sequence: CASSLMAGGYSYEQYF. In DNA, the CDR3 is TGTGCCAGCAGCTTAATGGCGGGGGGGTACTCCTACGAGCAGTACTTC.

This clone was counted a single time. V gene TRBV6-4 combines with J gene TRBJ1-2; D gene ambiguous. There are 13 residues in the CDR3. V lost 4 bases and J 4 bases, leaving 10 bases between the germline ends. Germline CDR1 is MRHNA and CDR2 is SNTAGT. CDR3 amino acids: CASSGDKFYGYTF. In DNA, the CDR3 is TGTGCCAGCAGTGGCGACAAGTTCTATGGCTACACCTTC.

This rearrangement joins TRBV18 to TRBJ1-4, with a tentative D call TRBD1 (6 bases). Germline CDR1 KGHSH, CDR2 LQKENI. CDR3 length: 13 amino acids. V was clipped by 3 bases and J by 5 bases, with 7 bases between them. The CDR3 reads CASSPGQNEKLFF. The CDR3 region has the DNA TGTGCCAGCTCACCGGGACAAAATGAAAAACTGTTTTTT.

The V and J genes are TRBV7-2 and TRBJ2-5, with unresolved D. The germline V and J ends were trimmed by 2 bases and 4 bases, with 8 bases remaining between them. The CDR3 is 13 residues long. Germline lookup yields CDR1 SGHTA and CDR2 FQGNSA. The CDR3 region has the DNA TGTGCCAGCAGCTTATCCTACGGAGAGACCCAGTACTTC. Encoded protein: CASSLSYGETQYF.

The chain combines TRBV7-2 with TRBJ2-7; D remains unclear. The CDR3 sequence is 13 residues long. Trimming took off 5 bases at V and 6 bases at J, with 14 bases between the two ends. Germline CDR1 reads SGHTA; CDR2 reads FQGNSA. CDR3 nucleotide sequence: TGTGCCAGCAGCCCCACGCCGGTAGGCGAGCAGTACTTC. This gives the protein CASSPTPVGEQYF.

The chain joins TRBV7-2 to TRBJ2-2; D gene uncertain. CDR3 length equals 16 residues. Germline-derived CDR1 and CDR2 are SGHTA and FQGNSA. Trimming removed 8 bases at V and 2 bases at J, with 18 bases between. Here the CDR3 DNA reads TGTGCCAGCCCAAAGAGAGGACCAATTAACACCGGGGAGCTGTTTTTT. This sequence encodes CASPKRGPINTGELFF.

The rearrangement uses TRBV29-1 and TRBJ1-1; D call uncertain. The CDR3 length is 13 residues. V was shortened by 4 bases and J by 0 bases, with 9 bases between the two germline ends. Germline lookup yields CDR1 SQVTM and CDR2 ANQGSEA. The CDR3 DNA sequence: TGCAGCGTTGGAGGCCTTATGAACACTGAAGCTTTCTTT. Translated: CSVGGLMNTEAFF.

The chain uses TRBV6-6 and TRBJ2-3; D possibly corresponds to TRBD1 (6 bases). Germline V CDR1 and CDR2: MNHNY, SVGAGI (reference sequence). V gave up 7 bases and J gave up 1 base, with 6 bases separating them. The CDR3 is made up of 12 amino acids. The CDR3 here is CASTGGTDTQYF. In DNA form, the CDR3 reads TGTGCCAGCACAGGGGGCACAGATACGCAGTATTTT.

This clone was detected only a few times. V usage is TRBV5-1 and J usage is TRBJ2-3; 16 bases map to TRBD2. The V and J ends lost 4 bases and 5 bases, in that order; junction bases with no gene match: 7. The CDR3 spans 17 residues. Per germline, CDR1 SGHRS and CDR2 YFSETQ. The CDR3: CASSEGLAGGLRDTQYF. In DNA, the CDR3 is TGCGCCAGCAGCGAGGGACTAGCGGGGGGGCTTCGAGATACGCAGTATTTT.

The chain uses TRBV6-6 and TRBJ2-7; TRBD1 matches at 9 bases. The CDR3 runs to 14 residues. Trimming removed 6 bases from V and 3 bases from J; junction bases left unmatched: 6. Germline lookup yields CDR1 MNHNY and CDR2 SVGAGI (reference sequence). Written as DNA, the CDR3 is TGTGCCAGCAGGAAACCGGGACAGGGCTACGAGCAGTACTTC. Translation gives CASRKPGQGYEQYF.

The rearrangement uses TRBV6-6 and TRBJ2-5, with D perhaps TRBD1 or TRBD2 (6 bases each). TRBJ2-7 matches the DNA end more closely, so the J call is doubtful. The CDR3 runs 15 residues. Germline CDR1 is MNHNY and CDR2 is SVGAGI (reference sequence). Here the CDR3 DNA reads TGTGCCAGCAGTTACTCGACTACTAGGGGGGTCGAGCAGTACTTC. It is translated as CASSYSTTRGVEQYF.